A selection of T cell receptor beta chains follows, all from one sample in a study of blood T cell repertoires in COVID-19. Clones were read by immunoSEQ multiplex PCR, and TCRdb kept only the in-frame ones, dropping some. The repertoire includes some 300,000 clones, over 85% of them detected once, and under 3% sits in the top ten. The sample taken for sequencing was PBMCs or T cells enriched from blood (not recorded which). These receptors were taken from a woman aged 45-59 years who had been exposed to COVID-19. Both conserved end residues are part of each CDR3.

TRBV5-1	CASSLGGSSYEQYF
TRBV7-2	CASSYYRQSGNTIYF
TRBV7-6	CASSLKPGGETQYF
TRBV28	CATRREGYGQPQHF
TRBV27	CASSLSGQGDYGYTF
TRBV6-5	CASRTPGDYEQYF
TRBV7-2	CASSYTGTGVEKLFF
TRBV5-8	CASSLGVRGVTEAFF
TRBV19	CASSVGTGPSISEAFF
TRBV7-9	CASSLVGDGASYEQYF
TRBV2	CASRVGTEPYNEQFF
TRBV9	CASSATTGGTEAFF
TRBV14	CASSQPGQPNSPLHF
TRBV27	CASSPITGAYGYTF
TRBV4-1	CASSQESGNQPQHF
TRBV10-2	CASSDGGRRGEQYF
TRBV28	CASSLLRSSGNTIYF
TRBV2	CASSVWTGGGTEAFF
TRBV7-2	CASSDTGRGFEQYF
TRBV19	CASSVDYSGNTIYF
TRBV13	CASSLGTGPSYEQYF
TRBV5-6	CASSQDTRTKTQYF
TRBV13	CASRPNRVGPEAFF
TRBV10-3	CAISAGGSMNTEAFF
TRBV5-4	CASSLQVEDTEAFF
TRBV28	CASSPTNRVGEQFF
TRBV10-3	CAISEGQGGYEQYF
TRBV10-2	CASSEHSSGNQPQHF
TRBV6-5	CASSYLQYHQNTEAFF
TRBV2	CASRLAELQETQYF
TRBV23-1	CASSQSPGGGPAGELFF
TRBV18	CASSGDRVDGYTF
TRBV5-1	CASSPAGNTIYF
TRBV5-4	CASSRGGESYNEQFF
TRBV7-2	CASSFSDRSYEQYF
TRBV24-1	CATSDRQITGELFF
TRBV28	CASSPQQGRSTEAFF
TRBV19	CASSWDTRGVHGYTF
TRBV30	CAWSYTEYNSPLHF
TRBV4-1	CASSERVTGGTDTQYF
TRBV6-1	CASSGRTGDSYNEQFF
TRBV18	CASSPRGSYQETQYF
TRBV11-2	CASSLVGAGGPSGELFF
TRBV9	CASSVGDRDTDTQYF